The source of this T cell receptor (beta chain) is a study of beta chain features in type 1 diabetes. Comments on this clone: What it recognizes is unknown.

It was via CD45RO/CCR7/CD25/CD127/CD95/CD27 that CD4+ naive, central memory, regulatory and stem cell-like memory cells were sorted. In all sorted populations, purity surpassed 95%. Study-wide points: The influence of HLA type on TCRB rearrangement stayed undetermined.

Germline assignment: CDR1 SGHDT and CDR2 YYEEEE. With 2 bases removed from V and 0 bases from J, the gap between germline ends came to 15 bases. The CDR3 totals 16 residues. The authors reverse transcribed all of the isolated RNA, so sequencing captured expressed TCRB transcripts. Clones were read by immunoSEQ multiplex PCR, and TCRdb kept only the in-frame ones, dropping some. The sample holds under 950,000 clones, roughly a sixth seen once. The sequenced sample was naive CD4+ T cells from blood. This TCR came from a woman under 30 in good health. The chain uses TRBV5-6 and TRBJ2-7; TRBD2 might be the D (6 bases). The CDR3 coding sequence is TGTGCCAGCAGCTTCGGTCCGGGACTTTCCTCCTACGAGCAGTACTTC. It is translated as CASSFGPGLSSYEQYF.